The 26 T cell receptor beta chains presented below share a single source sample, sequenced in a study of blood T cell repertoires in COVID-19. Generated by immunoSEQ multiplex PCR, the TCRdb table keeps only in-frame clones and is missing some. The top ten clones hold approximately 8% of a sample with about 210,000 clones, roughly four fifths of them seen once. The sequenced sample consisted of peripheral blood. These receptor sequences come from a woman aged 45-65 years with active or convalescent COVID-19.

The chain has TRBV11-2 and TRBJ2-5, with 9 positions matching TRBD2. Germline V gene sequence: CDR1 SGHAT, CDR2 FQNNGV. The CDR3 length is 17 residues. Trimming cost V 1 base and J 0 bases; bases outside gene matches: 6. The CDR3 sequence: CASSLVPSGGYQETQYF. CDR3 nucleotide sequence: TGTGCCAGCAGCTTAGTCCCCAGCGGGGGGTACCAAGAGACCCAGTACTTC.

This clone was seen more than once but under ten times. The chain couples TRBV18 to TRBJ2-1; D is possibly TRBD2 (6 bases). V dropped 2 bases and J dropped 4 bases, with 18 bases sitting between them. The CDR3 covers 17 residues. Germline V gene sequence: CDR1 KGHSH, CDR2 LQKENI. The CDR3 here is CASSPVSPGANYNEQFF. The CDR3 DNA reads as TGTGCCAGCTCACCAGTGAGTCCGGGAGCAAATTACAATGAGCAGTTCTTC.

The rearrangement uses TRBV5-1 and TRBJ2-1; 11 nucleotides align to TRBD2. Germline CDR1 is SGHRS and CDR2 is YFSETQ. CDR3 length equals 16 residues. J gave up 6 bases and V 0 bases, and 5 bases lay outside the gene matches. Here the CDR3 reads CASSLAEGLAGNEQFF. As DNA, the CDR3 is TGCGCCAGCAGCTTGGCCGAAGGACTAGCGGGCAATGAGCAGTTCTTC. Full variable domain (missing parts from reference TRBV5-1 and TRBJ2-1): KAGVTQTPRYLIKTRGQQVTLSCSPISGHRSVSWYQQTPGQGLQFLFEYFSETQRNKGNFPGRFSGRQFSNSRSEMNVSTLELGDSALYLCASSLAEGLAGNEQFFGPGTRLTVL.

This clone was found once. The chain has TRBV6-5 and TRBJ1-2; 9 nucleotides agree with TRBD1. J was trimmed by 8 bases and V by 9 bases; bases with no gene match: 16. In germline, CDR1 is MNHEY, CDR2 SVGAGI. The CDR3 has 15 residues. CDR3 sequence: CASLAAQGASGGYTF. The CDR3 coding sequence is TGTGCCAGTCTTGCCGCACAGGGGGCATCTGGAGGCTACACCTTC.

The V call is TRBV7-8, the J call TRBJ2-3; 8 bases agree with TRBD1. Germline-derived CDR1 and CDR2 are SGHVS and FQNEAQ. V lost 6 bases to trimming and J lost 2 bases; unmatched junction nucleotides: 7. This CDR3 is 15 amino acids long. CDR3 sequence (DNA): TGTGCCAGCAGACAACGACAGGGGATCACAGATACGCAGTATTTT. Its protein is CASRQRQGITDTQYF.

CDR3 in DNA: TGTGCCAGTAGTAGGACAGCTGAAGCTTTCTTT. This gives the protein CASSRTAEAFF. The rearrangement links TRBV19 to TRBJ1-1, with D maybe TRBD1 (6 bases). The germline V gene has CDR1 LNHDA and CDR2 SQIVND (reference sequence). The CDR3 runs to 11 residues. Trimming removed 4 bases from V and 6 bases from J, with 6 bases in between.

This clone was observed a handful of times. The CDR3 DNA sequence: TGTGCCAGCTCACTCAACTCAGGCAGGGGCGAGGATGGCTACACCTTC. Protein: CASSLNSGRGEDGYTF. This chain uses TRBV18 with TRBJ1-2, with a possible D match to TRBD1 (6 bases). Germline V gene lookup returns CDR1 KGHSH and CDR2 LQKENI. CDR3 length: 16 amino acids. V was clipped by 4 bases and J by 6 bases, with 21 bases between them.

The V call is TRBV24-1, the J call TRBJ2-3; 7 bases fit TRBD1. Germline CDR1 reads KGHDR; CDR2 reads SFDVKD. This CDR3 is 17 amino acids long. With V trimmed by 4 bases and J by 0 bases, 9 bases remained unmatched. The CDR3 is CATSEQRDSFSTDTQYF. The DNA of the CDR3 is TGTGCCACCAGTGAACAGAGGGACAGTTTTAGCACAGATACGCAGTATTTT.

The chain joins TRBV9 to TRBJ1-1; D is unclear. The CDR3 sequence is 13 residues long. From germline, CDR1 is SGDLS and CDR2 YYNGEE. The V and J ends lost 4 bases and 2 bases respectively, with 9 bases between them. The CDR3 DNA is TGTGCCAGCAGCTCGAGCCCTAACACTGAAGCTTTCTTT. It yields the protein CASSSSPNTEAFF.

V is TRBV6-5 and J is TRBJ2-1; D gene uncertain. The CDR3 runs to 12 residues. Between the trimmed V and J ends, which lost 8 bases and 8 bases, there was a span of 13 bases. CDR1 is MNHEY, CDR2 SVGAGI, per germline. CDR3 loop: CASSRRGDEQFF. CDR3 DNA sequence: TGTGCCAGCTCTAGACGTGGAGATGAGCAGTTCTTC.

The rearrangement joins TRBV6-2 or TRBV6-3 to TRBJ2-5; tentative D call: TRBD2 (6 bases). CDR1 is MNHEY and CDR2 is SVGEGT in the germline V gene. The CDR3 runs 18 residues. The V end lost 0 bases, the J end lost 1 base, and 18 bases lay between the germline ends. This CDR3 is CASSYSFRASEAQETQYF. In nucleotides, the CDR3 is TGTGCCAGCAGTTACTCGTTTAGGGCTAGCGAGGCCCAAGAGACCCAGTACTTC.

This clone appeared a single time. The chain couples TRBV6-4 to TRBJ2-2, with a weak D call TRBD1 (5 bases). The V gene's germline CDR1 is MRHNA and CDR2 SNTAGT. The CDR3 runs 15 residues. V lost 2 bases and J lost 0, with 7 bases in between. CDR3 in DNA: TGTGCCAGCAGTGACGAACAGGCGAACACCGGGGAGCTGTTTTTT. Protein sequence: CASSDEQANTGELFF.

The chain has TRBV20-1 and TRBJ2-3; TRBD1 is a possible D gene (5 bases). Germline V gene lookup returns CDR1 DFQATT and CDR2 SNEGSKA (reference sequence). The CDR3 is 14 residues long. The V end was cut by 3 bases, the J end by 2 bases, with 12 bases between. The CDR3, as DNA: TGCAGTGCTAGTTTCCTAGGGGACACAGATACGCAGTATTTT. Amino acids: CSASFLGDTDTQYF.

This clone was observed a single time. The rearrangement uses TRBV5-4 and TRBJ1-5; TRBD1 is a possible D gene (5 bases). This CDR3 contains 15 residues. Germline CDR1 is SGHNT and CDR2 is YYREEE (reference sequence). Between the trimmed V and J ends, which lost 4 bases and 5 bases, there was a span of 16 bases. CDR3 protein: CASSMGGGRDQPQHF. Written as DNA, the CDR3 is TGTGCCAGCAGCATGGGGGGGGGTCGCGATCAGCCCCAGCATTTT.

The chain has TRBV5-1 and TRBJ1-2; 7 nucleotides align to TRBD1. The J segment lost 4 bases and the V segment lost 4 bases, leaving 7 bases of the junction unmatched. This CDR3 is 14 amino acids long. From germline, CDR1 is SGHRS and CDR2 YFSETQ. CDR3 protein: CASSAGQVPYGYTF. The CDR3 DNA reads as TGCGCCAGCAGCGCCGGACAGGTGCCCTATGGCTACACCTTC.

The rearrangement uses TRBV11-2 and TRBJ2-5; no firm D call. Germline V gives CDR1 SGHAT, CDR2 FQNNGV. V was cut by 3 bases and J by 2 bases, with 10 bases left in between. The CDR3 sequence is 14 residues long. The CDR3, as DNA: TGTGCCAGCAGCTTGAGAACAGCACAAGAGACCCAGTACTTC. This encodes CASSLRTAQETQYF.

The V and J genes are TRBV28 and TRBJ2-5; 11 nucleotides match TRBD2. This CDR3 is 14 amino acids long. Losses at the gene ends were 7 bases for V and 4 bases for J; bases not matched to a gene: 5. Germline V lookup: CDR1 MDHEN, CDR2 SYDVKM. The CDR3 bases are TGTGCCAGCAAGACTAGCGGGACACCAGAGACCCAGTACTTC. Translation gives CASKTSGTPETQYF.

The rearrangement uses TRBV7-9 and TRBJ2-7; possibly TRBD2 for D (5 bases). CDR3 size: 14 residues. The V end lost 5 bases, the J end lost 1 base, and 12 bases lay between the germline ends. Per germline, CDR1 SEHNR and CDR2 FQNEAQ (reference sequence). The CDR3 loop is CASSPDEGSYEQYF. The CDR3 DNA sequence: TGTGCCAGCAGCCCTGACGAGGGTTCCTACGAGCAGTACTTC.

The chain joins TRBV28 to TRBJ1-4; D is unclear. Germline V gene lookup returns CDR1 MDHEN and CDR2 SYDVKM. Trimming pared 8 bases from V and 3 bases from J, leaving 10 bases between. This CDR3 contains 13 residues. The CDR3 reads CASGPGSNEKLFF. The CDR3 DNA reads TGTGCCAGCGGGCCCGGATCTAATGAAAAACTGTTTTTT.

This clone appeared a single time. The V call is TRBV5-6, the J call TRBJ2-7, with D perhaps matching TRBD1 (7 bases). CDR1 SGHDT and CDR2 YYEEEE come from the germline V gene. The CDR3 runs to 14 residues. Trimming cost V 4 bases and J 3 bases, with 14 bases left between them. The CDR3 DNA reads TGTGCCAGCAGCGGGAGGACAGGAGGCTACGAGCAGTACTTC. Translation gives CASSGRTGGYEQYF.

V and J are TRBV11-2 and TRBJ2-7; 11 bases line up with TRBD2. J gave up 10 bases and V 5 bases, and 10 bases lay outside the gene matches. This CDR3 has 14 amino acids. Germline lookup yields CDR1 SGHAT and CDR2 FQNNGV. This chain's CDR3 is CASSQSGTSGVQYF. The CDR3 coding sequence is TGTGCCAGCAGCCAGTCCGGGACTAGCGGAGTACAGTACTTC.

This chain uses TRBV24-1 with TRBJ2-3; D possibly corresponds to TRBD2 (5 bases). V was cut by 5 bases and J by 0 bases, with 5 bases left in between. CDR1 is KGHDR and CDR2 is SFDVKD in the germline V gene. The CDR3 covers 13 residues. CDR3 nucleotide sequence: TGTGCCACCAGTGTAGCGAGCACAGATACGCAGTATTTT. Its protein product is CATSVASTDTQYF.

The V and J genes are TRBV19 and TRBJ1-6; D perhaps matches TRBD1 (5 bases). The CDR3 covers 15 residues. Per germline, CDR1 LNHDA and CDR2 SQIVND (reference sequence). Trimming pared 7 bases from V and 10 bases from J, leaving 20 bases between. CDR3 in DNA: TGTGCCAGTAATCAAAGGGGCAGGGCTGGCTCACCCCTCCACTTT. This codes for CASNQRGRAGSPLHF. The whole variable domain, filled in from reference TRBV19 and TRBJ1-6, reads DGGITQSPKYLFRKEGQNVTLSCEQNLNHDAMYWYRQDPGQGLRLIYYSQIVNDFQKGDIAEGYSVSREKKESFPLTVTSAQKNPTAFYLCASNQRGRAGSPLHFGNGTRLTVT.

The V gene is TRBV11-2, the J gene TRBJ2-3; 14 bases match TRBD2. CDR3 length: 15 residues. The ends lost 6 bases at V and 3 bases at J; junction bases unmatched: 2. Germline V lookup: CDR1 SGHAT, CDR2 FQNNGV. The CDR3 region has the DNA TGTGCCAGCAGTCGGACTAGCGGGAGGACAGATACGCAGTATTTT. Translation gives CASSRTSGRTDTQYF. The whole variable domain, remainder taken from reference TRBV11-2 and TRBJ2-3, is EAGVAQSPRYKIIEKRQSVAFWCNPISGHATLYWYQQILGQGPKLLIQFQNNGVVDDSQLPKDRFSAERLKGVDSTLKIQPAKLEDSAVYLCASSRTSGRTDTQYFGPGTRLTVL.

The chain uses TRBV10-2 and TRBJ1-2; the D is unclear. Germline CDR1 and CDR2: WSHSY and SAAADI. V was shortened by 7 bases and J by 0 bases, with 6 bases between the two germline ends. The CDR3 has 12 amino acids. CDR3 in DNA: TGCGCCAGCACCGTAGCTAACTATGGCTACACCTTC. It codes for CASTVANYGYTF.

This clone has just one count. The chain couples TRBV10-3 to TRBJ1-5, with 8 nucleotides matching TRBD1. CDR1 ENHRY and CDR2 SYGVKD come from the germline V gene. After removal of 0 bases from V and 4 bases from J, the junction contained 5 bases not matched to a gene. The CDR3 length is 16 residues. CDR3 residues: CAISESGTGWNQPQHF. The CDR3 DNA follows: TGTGCCATCAGTGAGTCGGGGACAGGTTGGAATCAGCCCCAGCATTTT.